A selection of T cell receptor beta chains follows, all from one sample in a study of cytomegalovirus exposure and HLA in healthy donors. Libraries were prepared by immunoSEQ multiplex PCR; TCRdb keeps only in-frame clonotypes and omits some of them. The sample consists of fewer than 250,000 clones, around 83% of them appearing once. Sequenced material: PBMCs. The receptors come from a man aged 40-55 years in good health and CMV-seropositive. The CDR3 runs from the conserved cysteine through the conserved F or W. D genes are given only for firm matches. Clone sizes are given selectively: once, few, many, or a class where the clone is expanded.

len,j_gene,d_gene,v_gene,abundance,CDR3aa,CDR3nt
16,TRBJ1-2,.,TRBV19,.,CASSLMGGGQAYGYTF,TGTGCCAGTAGCCTCATGGGGGGGGGCCAAGCCTATGGCTACACCTTC
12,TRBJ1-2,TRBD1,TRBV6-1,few,CASRRTGEGYTF,TGTGCCAGCCGGAGGACAGGGGAAGGCTACACCTTC
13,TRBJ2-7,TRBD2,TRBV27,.,CASRASGTYEQYF,TGTGCCAGCAGAGCTAGCGGAACCTACGAGCAGTACTTC
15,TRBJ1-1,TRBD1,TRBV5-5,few,CASSLSRQGNTEAFF,TGTGCCAGCAGCTTGTCTCGACAGGGGAACACTGAAGCTTTCTTT
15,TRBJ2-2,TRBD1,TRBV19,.,CASSFRGLRTGELFF,TGTGCCAGTAGTTTCAGGGGGCTGCGGACCGGGGAGCTGTTTTTT
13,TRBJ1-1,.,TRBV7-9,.,CASSFSTGTEAFF,TGTGCCAGCAGCTTCTCGACGGGCACTGAAGCTTTCTTT
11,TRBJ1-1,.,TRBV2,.,CASSESGGAFF,TGTGCCAGCAGTGAATCGGGAGGAGCTTTCTTT
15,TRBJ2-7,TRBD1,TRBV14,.,CASSYRDRVDYEQYF,TGTGCCAGCAGCTACCGGGACAGGGTGGACTACGAGCAGTACTTC
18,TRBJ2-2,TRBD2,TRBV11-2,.,CASSSQGTSGWNTGELFF,TGTGCCAGCAGCTCCCAGGGGACTAGCGGGTGGAACACCGGGGAGCTGTTTTTT
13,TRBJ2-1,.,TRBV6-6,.,CASSLDSFNEQFF,TGTGCCAGCAGCCTTGACTCGTTCAATGAGCAGTTCTTC
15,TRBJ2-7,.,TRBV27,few,CASSPRTGLPYEQYF,TGTGCCAGCAGTCCAAGGACGGGATTACCCTACGAGCAGTACTTC
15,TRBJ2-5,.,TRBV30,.,CAWNPGGQAQETQYF,TGTGCCTGGAACCCAGGGGGGCAGGCTCAAGAGACCCAGTACTTC
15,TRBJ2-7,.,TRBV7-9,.,CASSLETGLTYEQYF,TGTGCCAGCAGCTTAGAGACAGGCCTTACCTACGAGCAGTACTTC
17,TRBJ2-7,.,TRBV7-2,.,CASSLVGGPKATYEQYF,TGTGCCAGCAGCTTAGTAGGGGGACCCAAAGCTACCTACGAGCAGTACTTC
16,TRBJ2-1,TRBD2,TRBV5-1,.,CASSLLGTSGSPEQFF,TGCGCCAGCAGCTTATTAGGGACTAGCGGGAGTCCTGAGCAGTTCTTC
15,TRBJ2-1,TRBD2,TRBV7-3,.,CASSSGLAGVGEQFF,TGTGCCAGCAGCTCGGGACTAGCGGGAGTGGGTGAGCAGTTCTTC
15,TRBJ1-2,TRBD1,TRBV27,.,CASSLSAGGLYGYTF,TGTGCCAGCAGTTTATCAGCAGGGGGGTTATATGGCTACACCTTC